This T cell receptor (beta chain) was observed in a study of OX40 agonist ivuxolimab in advanced cancers. General study points: CD8+ T cells were the subset that, on average, had more expanded clones than CD4+.

The assay was immunoSEQ multiplex PCR, and TCRdb's table has in-frame clones only and misses some. The table includes about 50,000 clones, around 83% detected once. This clone was counted a few times. The antigen is undetermined. The source was CD4+ or CD8+ T cells sorted from blood, collected in a trial of the OX40 agonist ivuxolimab. This TCR derives from an adult with an advanced solid tumor such as melanoma, head and neck, liver or kidney cancer.

The CDR3: CASSNGQGETYGYTF. CDR3 DNA sequence: TGTGCCAGTAGTAATGGGCAGGGCGAAACATACGGCTACACCTTC. V and J are TRBV19 and TRBJ1-2; perhaps TRBD1 as D (5 bases). The germline V gene has CDR1 LNHDA and CDR2 SQIVND (reference sequence). The CDR3 is made up of 15 amino acids. Trimming stripped 4 bases from V and 8 bases from J, with 20 bases between. The full variable domain, completed using reference TRBV19 and TRBJ1-2, is DGGITQSPKYLFRKEGQNVTLSCEQNLNHDAMYWYRQDPGQGLRLIYYSQIVNDFQKGDIAEGYSVSREKKESFPLTVTSAQKNPTAFYLCASSNGQGETYGYTFGSGTRLTVV.